Listed below are T cell receptor beta chains from one sample, sequenced in a study of shared clonotypes between healthy human individuals. Assay used: immunoSEQ multiplex PCR; TCRdb lists only in-frame clones, some missing. The sample lists approximately 500,000 clones, 96% seen once, with about 0.064% in the top ten. The specimen sequenced was naive CD4+ T cells sorted from blood. These receptors were obtained from a woman aged 25 to 39 in good health. Each CDR3 is given with its conserved first and last residue. Fields, in order: D gene, J gene, clone size, V gene, CDR3 DNA, CDR3 protein. A D gene is named only where the DNA matches it firmly. Expanded clones are given a class, and other clones once, few, many or no size at all.

TRBD1	TRBJ1-4	.	TRBV27	TGTGCCAGCAGTCCCGGACAGGTGGCGAATGAAAAACTGTTTTTT	CASSPGQVANEKLFF
.	TRBJ1-4	.	TRBV29-1	TGCAGCGTTGAAGAAGGGCCCGCTAATGAAAAACTGTTTTTT	CSVEEGPANEKLFF
TRBD1	TRBJ2-1	.	TRBV18	TGTGCCAGCTCACCAGGACAGGGGGCCTACAATGAGCAGTTCTTC	CASSPGQGAYNEQFF
.	TRBJ2-7	.	TRBV18	TGTGCCAGCTCACCTCAGGGGCAATCCTACGAGCAGTACTTC	CASSPQGQSYEQYF
.	TRBJ2-7	.	TRBV6-6	TGTGCCAGCAGCAACAGCTACGAGCAGTACTTC	CASSNSYEQYF
.	TRBJ2-1	.	TRBV29-1	TGCAGCGTTTCGGAGACTAGCTCCTACAATGAGCAGTTCTTC	CSVSETSSYNEQFF
.	TRBJ1-1	.	TRBV10-3	TGTGCCATCAGTGAGTCGGAACGGGTAGACACTGAAGCTTTCTTT	CAISESERVDTEAFF
TRBD1	TRBJ1-6	.	TRBV5-4	TGTGCCAGCAGCTTCCGGGATACAGGGGGAAACGGTTCACCCCTCCACTTT	CASSFRDTGGNGSPLHF
.	TRBJ2-7	once	TRBV27	TGTGCCAGCAGTTGGTCAGCGTCCTCCTACGAGCAGTACTTC	CASSWSASSYEQYF
.	TRBJ2-7	.	TRBV5-6	TGTGCCAGCAGCTTGATGTTACAAAGATACGAGCAGTACTTC	CASSLMLQRYEQYF
.	TRBJ2-1	.	TRBV27	TGTGCCAGCAAGTCTCGTCTCGTGGGCAATGAGCAGTTCTTC	CASKSRLVGNEQFF
.	TRBJ2-3	.	TRBV5-1	TGCGCCAGCAGCGGGGGGCCCCCAGATACGCAGTATTTT	CASSGGPPDTQYF